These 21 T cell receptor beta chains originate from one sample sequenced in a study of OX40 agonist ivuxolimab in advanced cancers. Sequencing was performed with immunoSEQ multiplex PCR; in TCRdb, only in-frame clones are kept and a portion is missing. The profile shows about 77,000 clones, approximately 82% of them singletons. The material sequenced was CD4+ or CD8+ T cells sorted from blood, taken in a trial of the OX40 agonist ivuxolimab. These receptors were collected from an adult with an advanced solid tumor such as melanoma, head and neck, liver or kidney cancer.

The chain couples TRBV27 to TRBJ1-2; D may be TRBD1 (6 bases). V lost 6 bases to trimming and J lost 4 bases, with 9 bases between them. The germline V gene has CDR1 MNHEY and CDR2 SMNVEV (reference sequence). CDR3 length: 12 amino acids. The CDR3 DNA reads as TGTGCCAGCAGAAACAGGGCCTATGGCTACACCTTC. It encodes CASRNRAYGYTF.

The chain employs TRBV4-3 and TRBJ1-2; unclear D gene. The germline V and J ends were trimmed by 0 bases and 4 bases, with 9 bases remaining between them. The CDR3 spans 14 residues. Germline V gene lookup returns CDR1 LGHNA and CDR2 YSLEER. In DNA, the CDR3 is TGCGCCAGCAGCCAAGATCAAGGCCTCTATGGCTACACCTTC. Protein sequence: CASSQDQGLYGYTF.

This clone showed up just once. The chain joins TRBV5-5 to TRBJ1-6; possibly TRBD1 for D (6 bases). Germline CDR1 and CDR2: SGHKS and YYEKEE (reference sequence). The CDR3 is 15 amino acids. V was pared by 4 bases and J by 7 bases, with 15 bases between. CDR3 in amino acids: CASSKLQGGNSPLHF. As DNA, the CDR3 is TGTGCCAGCAGCAAACTACAGGGAGGGAATTCACCCCTCCACTTT.

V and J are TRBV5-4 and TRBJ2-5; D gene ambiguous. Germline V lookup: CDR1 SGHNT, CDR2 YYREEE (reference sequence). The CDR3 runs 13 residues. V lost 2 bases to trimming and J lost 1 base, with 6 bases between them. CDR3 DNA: TGTGCCAGCAGCTTACCTGGCCAAGAGACCCAGTACTTC. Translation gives CASSLPGQETQYF.

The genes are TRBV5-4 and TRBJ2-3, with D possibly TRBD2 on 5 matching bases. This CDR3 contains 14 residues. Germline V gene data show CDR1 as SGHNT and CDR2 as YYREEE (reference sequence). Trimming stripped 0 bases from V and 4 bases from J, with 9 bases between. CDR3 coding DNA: TGTGCCAGCAGCTTGGCCGCGGGCGCAGATACGCAGTATTTT. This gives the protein CASSLAAGADTQYF.

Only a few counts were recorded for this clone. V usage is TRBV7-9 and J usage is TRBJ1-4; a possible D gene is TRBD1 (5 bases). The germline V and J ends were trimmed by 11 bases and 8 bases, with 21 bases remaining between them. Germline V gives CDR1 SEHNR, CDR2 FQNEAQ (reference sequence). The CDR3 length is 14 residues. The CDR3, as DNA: TGTGCCGGGGGGGATATCCAGGCCAAGGAAAAACTGTTTTTT. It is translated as CAGGDIQAKEKLFF.

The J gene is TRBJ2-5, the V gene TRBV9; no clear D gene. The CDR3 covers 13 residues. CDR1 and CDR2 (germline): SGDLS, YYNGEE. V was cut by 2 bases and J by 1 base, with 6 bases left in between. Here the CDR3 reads CASSVRAQETQYF. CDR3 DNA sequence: TGTGCCAGCAGCGTTAGGGCCCAAGAGACCCAGTACTTC.

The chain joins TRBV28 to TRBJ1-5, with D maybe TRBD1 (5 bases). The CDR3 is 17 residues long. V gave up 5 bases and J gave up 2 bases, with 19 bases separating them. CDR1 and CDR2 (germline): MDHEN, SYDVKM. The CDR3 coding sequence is TGTGCCAGCAGTCTAGATCAGGGTTGGGTTGGCAATCAGCCCCAGCATTTT. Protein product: CASSLDQGWVGNQPQHF.

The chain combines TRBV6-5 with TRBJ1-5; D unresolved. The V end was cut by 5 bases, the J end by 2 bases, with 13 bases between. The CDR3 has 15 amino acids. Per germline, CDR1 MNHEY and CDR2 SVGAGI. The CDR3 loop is CASSRAGGRNQPQHF. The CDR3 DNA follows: TGTGCCAGCAGTAGGGCCGGAGGACGCAATCAGCCCCAGCATTTT.

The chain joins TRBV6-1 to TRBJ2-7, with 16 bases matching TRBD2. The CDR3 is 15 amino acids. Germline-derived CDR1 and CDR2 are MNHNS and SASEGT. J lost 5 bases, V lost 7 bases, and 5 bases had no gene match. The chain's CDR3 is CASTPGLAGGHEQYF. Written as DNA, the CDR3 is TGTGCCAGCACTCCGGGACTAGCGGGAGGGCACGAGCAGTACTTC.

Here the CDR3 reads CSVVGVSPYEQYF. In nucleotides, the CDR3 is TGCAGCGTTGTCGGGGTTTCCCCCTACGAGCAGTACTTC. V gene TRBV29-1 combines with J gene TRBJ2-7, with D possibly TRBD2 on 5 matching bases. This CDR3 is 13 amino acids long. The germline V and J ends were trimmed by 4 bases and 2 bases, with 12 bases remaining between them. Germline V gene lookup returns CDR1 SQVTM and CDR2 ANQGSEA.

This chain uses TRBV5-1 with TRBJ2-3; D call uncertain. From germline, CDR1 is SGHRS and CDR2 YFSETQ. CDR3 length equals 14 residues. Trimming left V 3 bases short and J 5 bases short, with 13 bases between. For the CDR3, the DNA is TGCGCCAGCAGCTCTAACGGACCGGGAGATACGCAGTATTTT. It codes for CASSSNGPGDTQYF.

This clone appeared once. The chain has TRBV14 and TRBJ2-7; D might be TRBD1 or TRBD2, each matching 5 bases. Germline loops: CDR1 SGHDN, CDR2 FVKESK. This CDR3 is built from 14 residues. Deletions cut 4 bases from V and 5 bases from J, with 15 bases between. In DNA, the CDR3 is TGTGCCAGCAGCCGATGGGAGAGGGGCAACGAGCAGTACTTC. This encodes CASSRWERGNEQYF.

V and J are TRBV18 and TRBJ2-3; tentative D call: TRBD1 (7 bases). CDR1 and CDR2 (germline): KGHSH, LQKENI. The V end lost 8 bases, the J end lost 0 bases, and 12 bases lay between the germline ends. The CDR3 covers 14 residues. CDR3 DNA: TGTGCCAGCGCGGGACAGCTTAGCACAGATACGCAGTATTTT. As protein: CASAGQLSTDTQYF. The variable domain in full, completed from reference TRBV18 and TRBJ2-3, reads NAGVMQNPRHLVRRRGQEARLRCSPMKGHSHVYWYRQLPEEGLKFMVYLQKENIIDESGMPKERFSAEFPKEGPSILRIQQVVRGDSAAYFCASAGQLSTDTQYFGPGTRLTVL.

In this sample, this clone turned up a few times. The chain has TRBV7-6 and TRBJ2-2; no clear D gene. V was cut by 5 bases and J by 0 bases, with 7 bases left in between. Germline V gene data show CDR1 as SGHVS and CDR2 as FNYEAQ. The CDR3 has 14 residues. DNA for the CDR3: TGTGCCAGCAGCGCGAGACCGAACACCGGGGAGCTGTTTTTT. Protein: CASSARPNTGELFF.

DNA of the CDR3: TGTGCCAGCAGTCGACAGGGGCGCGAGCAGTACTTC. Residues: CASSRQGREQYF. The chain carries TRBV6-6 and TRBJ2-7; TRBD1 matches at 8 bases. This CDR3 region has 12 residues. V was pared by 5 bases and J by 6 bases, with 3 bases of the junction left unmatched. From germline, CDR1 is MNHNY and CDR2 SVGAGI (reference sequence).

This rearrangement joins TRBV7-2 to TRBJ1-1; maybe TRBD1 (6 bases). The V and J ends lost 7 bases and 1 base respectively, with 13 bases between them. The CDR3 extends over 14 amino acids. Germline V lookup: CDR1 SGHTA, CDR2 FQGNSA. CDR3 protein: CASKEGGSNTEAFF. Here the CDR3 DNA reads TGTGCCAGCAAGGAAGGGGGTTCGAACACTGAAGCTTTCTTT.

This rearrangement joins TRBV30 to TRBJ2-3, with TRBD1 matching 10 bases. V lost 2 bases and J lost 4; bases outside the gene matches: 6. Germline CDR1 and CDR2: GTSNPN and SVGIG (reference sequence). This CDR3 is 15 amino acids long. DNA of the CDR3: TGTGCCTGGAGTAAGGGGACAGGGGAGGCAGATACGCAGTATTTT. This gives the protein CAWSKGTGEADTQYF. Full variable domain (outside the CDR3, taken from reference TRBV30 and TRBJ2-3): SQTIHQWPATLVQPVGSPLSLECTVEGTSNPNLYWYRQAAGRGLQLLFYSVGIGQISSEVPQNLSASRPQDRQFILSSKKLLLSDSGFYLCAWSKGTGEADTQYFGPGTRLTVL.

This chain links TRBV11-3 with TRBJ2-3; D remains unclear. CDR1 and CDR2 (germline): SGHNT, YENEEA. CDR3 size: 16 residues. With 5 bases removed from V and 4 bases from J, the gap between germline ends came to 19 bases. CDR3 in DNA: TGTGCCAGCAGCCGCCCCGGGTCGGCGAGAGCAGATACGCAGTATTTT. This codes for CASSRPGSARADTQYF.

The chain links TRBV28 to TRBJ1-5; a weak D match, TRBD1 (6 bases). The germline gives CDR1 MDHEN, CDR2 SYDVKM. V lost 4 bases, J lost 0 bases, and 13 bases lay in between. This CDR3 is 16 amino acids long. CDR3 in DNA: TGTGCCAGCAGTTCCCTCCTACAGGGTAGCAATCAGCCCCAGCATTTT. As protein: CASSSLLQGSNQPQHF.

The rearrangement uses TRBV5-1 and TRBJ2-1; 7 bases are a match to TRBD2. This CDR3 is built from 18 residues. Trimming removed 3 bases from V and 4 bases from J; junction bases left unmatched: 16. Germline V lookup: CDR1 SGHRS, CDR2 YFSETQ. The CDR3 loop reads CASSSSSPGGSGYNEQFF. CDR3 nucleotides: TGCGCCAGCAGCTCCTCCTCCCCGGGGGGTTCGGGGTACAATGAGCAGTTCTTC.